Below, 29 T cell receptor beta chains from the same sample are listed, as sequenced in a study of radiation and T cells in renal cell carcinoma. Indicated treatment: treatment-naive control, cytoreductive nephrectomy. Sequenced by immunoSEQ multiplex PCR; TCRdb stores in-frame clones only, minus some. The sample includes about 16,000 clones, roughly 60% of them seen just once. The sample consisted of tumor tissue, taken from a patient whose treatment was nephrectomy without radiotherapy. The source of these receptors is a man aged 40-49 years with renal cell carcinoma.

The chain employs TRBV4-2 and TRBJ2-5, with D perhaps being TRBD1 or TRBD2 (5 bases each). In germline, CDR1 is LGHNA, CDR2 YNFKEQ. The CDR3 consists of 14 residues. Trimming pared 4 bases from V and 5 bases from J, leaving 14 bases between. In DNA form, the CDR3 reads TGTGCCAGCAGCCTTGCCTTATGGGGGGAGACCCAGTACTTC. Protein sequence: CASSLALWGETQYF.

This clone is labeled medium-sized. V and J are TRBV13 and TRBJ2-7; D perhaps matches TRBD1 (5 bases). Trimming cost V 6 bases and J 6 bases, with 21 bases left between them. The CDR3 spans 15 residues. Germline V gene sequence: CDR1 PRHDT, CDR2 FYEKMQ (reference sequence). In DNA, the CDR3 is TGTGCCAGCAGTCCGTCAAGGGGTCGGGCGTCCGAGCAGTACTTC. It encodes CASSPSRGRASEQYF.

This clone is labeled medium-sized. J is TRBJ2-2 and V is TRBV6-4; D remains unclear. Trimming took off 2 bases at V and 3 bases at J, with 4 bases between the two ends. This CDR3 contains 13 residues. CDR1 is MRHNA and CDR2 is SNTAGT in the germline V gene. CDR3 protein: CASSDGDTGELFF. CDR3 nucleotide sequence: TGTGCCAGCAGTGACGGGGACACCGGGGAGCTGTTTTTT.

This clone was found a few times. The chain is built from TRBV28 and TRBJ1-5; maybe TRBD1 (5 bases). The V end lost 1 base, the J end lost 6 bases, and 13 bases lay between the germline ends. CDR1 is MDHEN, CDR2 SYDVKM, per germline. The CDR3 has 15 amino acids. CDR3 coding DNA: TGTGCCAGCAGTTTATCCCCAGGGATCCTTCAGCCCCAGCATTTT. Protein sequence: CASSLSPGILQPQHF.

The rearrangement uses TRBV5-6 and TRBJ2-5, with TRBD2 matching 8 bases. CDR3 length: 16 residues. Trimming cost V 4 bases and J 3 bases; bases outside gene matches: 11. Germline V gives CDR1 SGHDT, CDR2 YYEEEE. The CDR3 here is CASSLNAGTRKETQYF. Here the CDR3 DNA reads TGTGCCAGCAGCCTGAATGCCGGGACTAGAAAAGAGACCCAGTACTTC.

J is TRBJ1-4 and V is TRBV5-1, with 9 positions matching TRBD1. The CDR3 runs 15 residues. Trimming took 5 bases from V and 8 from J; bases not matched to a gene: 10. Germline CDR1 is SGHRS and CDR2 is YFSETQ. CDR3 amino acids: CASRTPGTGNEKLFF. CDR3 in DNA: TGCGCCAGCAGAACCCCCGGGACAGGGAACGAAAAACTGTTTTTT.

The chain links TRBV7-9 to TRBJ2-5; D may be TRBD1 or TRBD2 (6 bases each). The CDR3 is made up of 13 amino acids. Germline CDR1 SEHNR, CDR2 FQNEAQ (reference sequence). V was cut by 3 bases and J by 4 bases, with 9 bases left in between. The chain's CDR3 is CASSLEGGETQYF. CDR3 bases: TGTGCCAGCAGCTTGGAGGGGGGAGAGACCCAGTACTTC.

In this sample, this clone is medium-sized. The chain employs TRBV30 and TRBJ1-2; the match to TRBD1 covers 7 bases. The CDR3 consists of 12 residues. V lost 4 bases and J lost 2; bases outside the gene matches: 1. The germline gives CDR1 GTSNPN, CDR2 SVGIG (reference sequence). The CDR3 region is CAWTGGNYGYTF. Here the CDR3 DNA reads TGTGCCTGGACAGGGGGGAACTATGGCTACACCTTC.

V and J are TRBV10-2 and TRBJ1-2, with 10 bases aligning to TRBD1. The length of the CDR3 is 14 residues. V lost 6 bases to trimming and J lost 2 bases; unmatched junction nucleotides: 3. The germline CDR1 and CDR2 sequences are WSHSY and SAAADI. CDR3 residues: CASREGQGNYGYTF. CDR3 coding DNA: TGCGCCAGCAGAGAGGGACAGGGGAACTATGGCTACACCTTC.

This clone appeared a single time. The DNA for the CDR3 is TGTGCCAGCAGTGACGGTGGCCCCACAGATACGCAGTATTTT. Translating it yields CASSDGGPTDTQYF. The V gene is TRBV6-1, the J gene TRBJ2-3; D is ambiguous. This CDR3 spans 14 amino acids. Trimming took 3 bases from V and 2 from J, leaving 9 bases between them. In germline, CDR1 is MNHNS, CDR2 SASEGT.

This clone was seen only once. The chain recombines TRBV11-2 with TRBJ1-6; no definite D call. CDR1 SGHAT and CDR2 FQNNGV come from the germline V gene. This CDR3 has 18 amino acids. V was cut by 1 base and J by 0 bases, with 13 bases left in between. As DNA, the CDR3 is TGTGCCAGCAGCTTAGGCCATAAGGGTAGCTCCTATAATTCACCCCTCCACTTT. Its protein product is CASSLGHKGSSYNSPLHF.

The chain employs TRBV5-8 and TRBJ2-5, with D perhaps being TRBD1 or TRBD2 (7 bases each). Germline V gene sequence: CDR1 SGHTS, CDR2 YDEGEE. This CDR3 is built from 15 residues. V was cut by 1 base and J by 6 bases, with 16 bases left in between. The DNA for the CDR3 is TGTGCCAGCAGCTTGAGTCCCAGGGGGGGAAAGACCCAGTACTTC. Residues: CASSLSPRGGKTQYF.

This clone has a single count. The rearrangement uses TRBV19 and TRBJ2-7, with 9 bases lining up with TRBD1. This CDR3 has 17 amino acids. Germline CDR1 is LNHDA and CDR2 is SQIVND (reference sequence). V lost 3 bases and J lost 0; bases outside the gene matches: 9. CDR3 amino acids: CASSMGREGQGSYEQYF. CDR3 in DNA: TGTGCCAGTAGTATGGGAAGAGAGGGACAGGGCTCCTACGAGCAGTACTTC.

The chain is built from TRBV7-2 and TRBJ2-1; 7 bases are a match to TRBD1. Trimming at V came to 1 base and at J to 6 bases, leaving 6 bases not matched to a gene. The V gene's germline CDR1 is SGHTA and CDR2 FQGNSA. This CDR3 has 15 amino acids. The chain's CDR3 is CASSLGQGRGNEQFF. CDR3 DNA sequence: TGTGCCAGCAGCTTAGGACAGGGTAGGGGCAATGAGCAGTTCTTC.

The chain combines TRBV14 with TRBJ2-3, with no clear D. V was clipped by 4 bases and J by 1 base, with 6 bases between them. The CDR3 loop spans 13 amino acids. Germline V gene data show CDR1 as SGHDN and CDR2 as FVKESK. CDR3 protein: CASSLFRTDTQYF. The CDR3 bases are TGTGCCAGCAGCCTGTTTCGCACAGATACGCAGTATTTT.

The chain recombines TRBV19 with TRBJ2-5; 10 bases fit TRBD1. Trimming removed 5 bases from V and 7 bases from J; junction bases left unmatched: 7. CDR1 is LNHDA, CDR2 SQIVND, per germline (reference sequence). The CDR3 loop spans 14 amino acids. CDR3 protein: CASSDRDRGWTQYF. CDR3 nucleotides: TGTGCCAGTAGTGACCGGGACAGGGGATGGACCCAGTACTTC. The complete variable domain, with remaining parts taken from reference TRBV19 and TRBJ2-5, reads DGGITQSPKYLFRKEGQNVTLSCEQNLNHDAMYWYRQDPGQGLRLIYYSQIVNDFQKGDIAEGYSVSREKKESFPLTVTSAQKNPTAFYLCASSDRDRGWTQYFGPGTRLLVL.

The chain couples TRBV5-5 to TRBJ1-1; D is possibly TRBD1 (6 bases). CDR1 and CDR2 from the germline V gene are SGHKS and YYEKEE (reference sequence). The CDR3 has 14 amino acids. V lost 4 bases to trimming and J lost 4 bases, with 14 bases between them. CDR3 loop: CASSGQTGPTEAFF. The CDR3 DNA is TGTGCCAGCAGCGGACAAACAGGGCCCACTGAAGCTTTCTTT.

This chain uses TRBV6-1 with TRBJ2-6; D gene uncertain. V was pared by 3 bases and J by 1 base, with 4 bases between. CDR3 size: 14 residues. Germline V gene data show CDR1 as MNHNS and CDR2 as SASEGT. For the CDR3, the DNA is TGTGCCAGCAGTGACAGATCTGGGGCCAACGTCCTGACTTTC. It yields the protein CASSDRSGANVLTF.

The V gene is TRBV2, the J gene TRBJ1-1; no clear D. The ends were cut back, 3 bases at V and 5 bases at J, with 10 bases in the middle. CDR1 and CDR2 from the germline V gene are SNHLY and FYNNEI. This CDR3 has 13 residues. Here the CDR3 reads CASSENWGTEAFF. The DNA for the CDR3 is TGTGCCAGCAGTGAGAATTGGGGTACTGAAGCTTTCTTT.

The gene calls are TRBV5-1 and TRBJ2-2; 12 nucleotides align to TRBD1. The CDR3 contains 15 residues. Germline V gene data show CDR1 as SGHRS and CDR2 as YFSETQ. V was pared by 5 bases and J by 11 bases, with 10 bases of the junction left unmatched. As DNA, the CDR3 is TGCGCCAGCAGTCTAGGGACAGGGGGCTCCAGAGAGCTGTTTTTT. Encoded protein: CASSLGTGGSRELFF.

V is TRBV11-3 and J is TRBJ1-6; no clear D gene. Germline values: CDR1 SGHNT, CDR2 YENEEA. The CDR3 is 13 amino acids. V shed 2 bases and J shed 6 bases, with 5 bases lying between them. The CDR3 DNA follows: TGTGCCAGCAGCTTAAATGGTAATTCACCCCTCCACTTT. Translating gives CASSLNGNSPLHF.

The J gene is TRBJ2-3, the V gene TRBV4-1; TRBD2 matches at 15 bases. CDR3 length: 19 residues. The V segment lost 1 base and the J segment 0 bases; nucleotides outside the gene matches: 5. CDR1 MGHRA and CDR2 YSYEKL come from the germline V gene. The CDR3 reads CASSQGTSGGASSTDTQYF. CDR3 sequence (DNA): TGCGCCAGCAGCCAAGGGACTAGCGGGGGGGCCTCTAGCACAGATACGCAGTATTTT.

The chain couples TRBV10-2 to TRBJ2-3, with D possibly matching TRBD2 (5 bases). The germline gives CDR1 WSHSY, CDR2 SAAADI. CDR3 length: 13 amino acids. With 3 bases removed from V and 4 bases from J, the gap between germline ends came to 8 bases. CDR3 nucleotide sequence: TGCGCCAGCAGTGACCTTAGCGCAGATACGCAGTATTTT. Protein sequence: CASSDLSADTQYF.

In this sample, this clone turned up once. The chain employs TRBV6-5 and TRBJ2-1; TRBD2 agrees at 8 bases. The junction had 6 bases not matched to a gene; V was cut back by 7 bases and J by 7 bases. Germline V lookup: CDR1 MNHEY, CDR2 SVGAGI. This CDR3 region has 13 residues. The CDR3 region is CASTGGGLNEQFF. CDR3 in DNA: TGTGCCAGCACGGGGGGGGGCTTGAATGAGCAGTTCTTC.

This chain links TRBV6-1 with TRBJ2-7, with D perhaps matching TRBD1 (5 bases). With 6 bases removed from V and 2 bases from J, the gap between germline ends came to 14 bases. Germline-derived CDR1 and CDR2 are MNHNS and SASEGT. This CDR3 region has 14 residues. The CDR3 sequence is CASSWASGTYEQYF. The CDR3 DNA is TGTGCCAGCAGCTGGGCTTCAGGGACCTACGAGCAGTACTTC.

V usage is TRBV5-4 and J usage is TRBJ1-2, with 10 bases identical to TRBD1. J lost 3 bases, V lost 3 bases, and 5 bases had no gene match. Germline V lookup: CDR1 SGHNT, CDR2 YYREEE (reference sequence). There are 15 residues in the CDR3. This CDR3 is CASSSDRGRYYGYTF. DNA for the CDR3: TGTGCCAGCAGCTCGGACAGGGGGAGATACTATGGCTACACCTTC.

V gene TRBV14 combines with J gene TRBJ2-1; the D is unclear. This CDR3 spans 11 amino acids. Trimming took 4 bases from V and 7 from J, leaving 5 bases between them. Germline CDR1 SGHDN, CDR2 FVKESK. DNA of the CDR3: TGTGCCAGCAGCCTCCAGAATGAGCAGTTCTTC. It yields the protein CASSLQNEQFF.

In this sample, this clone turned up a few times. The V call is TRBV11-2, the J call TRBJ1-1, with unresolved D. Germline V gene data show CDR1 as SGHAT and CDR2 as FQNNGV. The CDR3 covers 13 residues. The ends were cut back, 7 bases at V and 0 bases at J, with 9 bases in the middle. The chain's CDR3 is CASTNTLNTEAFF. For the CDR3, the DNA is TGTGCCAGCACCAATACTTTGAACACTGAAGCTTTCTTT.

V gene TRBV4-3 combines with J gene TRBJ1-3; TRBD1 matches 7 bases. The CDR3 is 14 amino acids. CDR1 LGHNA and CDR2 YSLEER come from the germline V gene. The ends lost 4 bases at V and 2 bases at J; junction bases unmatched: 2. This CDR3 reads CASSRTGAGNTIYF. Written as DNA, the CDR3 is TGCGCCAGCAGCCGAACAGGGGCTGGAAACACCATATATTTT.